This T cell receptor (beta chain) was sequenced in a study of blood T cell repertoires in COVID-19. Clones were sequenced by immunoSEQ multiplex PCR, and TCRdb holds only the in-frame ones, with some missing. The top ten clones hold 9% to 12% of a sample with over 80,000 clones, about nine tenths of them seen once. The origin of this receptor is a man aged 50-59 years with acute or convalescent COVID-19. The sequenced sample was peripheral blood.

The CDR3 DNA sequence: TGTGCCAGCAGCTTAGGGTTGACAGGGGAAAGCGAGCAGTACTTC. The encoded protein is CASSLGLTGESEQYF. The rearrangement uses TRBV7-8 and TRBJ2-7; 8 bases align to TRBD1. With 1 base clipped from V and 6 bases from J, the junction kept 8 bases outside the gene matches. CDR3 length: 15 residues. From germline, CDR1 is SGHVS and CDR2 FQNEAQ. The entire variable domain, with the rest obtained from reference TRBV7-8 and TRBJ2-7, is as follows: GAGVSQSPRYKVAKRGQDVALRCDPISGHVSLFWYQQALGQGPEFLTYFQNEAQLDKSGLPSDRFFAERPEGSVSTLKIQRTQQEDSAVYLCASSLGLTGESEQYFGPGTRLTVT.